Listed here are 28 T cell receptor beta chains from one sample, sequenced in a study of blood T cell repertoires in COVID-19. Measured with immunoSEQ multiplex PCR; TCRdb has only the in-frame clones, and not every one. The profile covers approximately 220,000 clones, with about four fifths appearing a single time and approximately 1.3% taken by the ten largest. The specimen was PBMCs or T cells enriched from blood (not recorded which). Receptor source: a woman aged 40 to 50 with acute COVID-19.

This clone showed up just once. V and J are TRBV10-2 and TRBJ2-7; TRBD1 is a possible D gene (6 bases). The germline V gene encodes CDR1 WSHSY and CDR2 SAAADI. The CDR3 loop spans 14 amino acids. V dropped 3 bases and J dropped 3 bases, with 12 bases sitting between them. The CDR3 region has the DNA TGCGCCAGCAGTGAAACAGGGAGCATCTACGAGCAGTACTTC. Protein sequence: CASSETGSIYEQYF.

The table lists this clone with a few counts. The chain couples TRBV25-1 to TRBJ1-5, with a weak D call TRBD1 (5 bases). There are 14 residues in the CDR3. V lost 2 bases to trimming and J lost 1 base, with 6 bases between them. Germline values: CDR1 MGHDK, CDR2 SYGVNS. CDR3 in amino acids: CASSERGSNQPQHF. DNA for the CDR3: TGTGCCAGCAGTGAACGGGGGAGCAATCAGCCCCAGCATTTT.

The rearrangement links TRBV19 to TRBJ1-1, with a possible D match to TRBD1 (6 bases). V gave up 4 bases and J gave up 1 base, with 10 bases separating them. The V gene's germline CDR1 is LNHDA and CDR2 SQIVND (reference sequence). The CDR3 consists of 14 residues. This CDR3 reads CASSTDSQNTEAFF. CDR3 nucleotides: TGTGCCAGTAGTACGGACAGTCAGAACACTGAAGCTTTCTTT. The whole variable domain, remainder taken from reference TRBV19 and TRBJ1-1, is DGGITQSPKYLFRKEGQNVTLSCEQNLNHDAMYWYRQDPGQGLRLIYYSQIVNDFQKGDIAEGYSVSREKKESFPLTVTSAQKNPTAFYLCASSTDSQNTEAFFGQGTRLTVV.

V usage is TRBV10-2 and J usage is TRBJ2-7; 10 bases map to TRBD2. The J segment lost 2 bases and the V segment lost 3 bases, leaving 4 bases of the junction unmatched. The germline CDR1 and CDR2 sequences are WSHSY and SAAADI. This CDR3 region has 15 residues. The CDR3 DNA follows: TGCGCCAGCAGTGAAAGACTAGCGGGTACCTACGAGCAGTACTTC. It translates to CASSERLAGTYEQYF.

V is TRBV7-2 and J is TRBJ2-7; TRBD2 agrees at 10 bases. Losses at the gene ends were 5 bases for V and 4 bases for J; bases not matched to a gene: 8. Germline assignment: CDR1 SGHTA and CDR2 FQGNSA. This CDR3 has 15 amino acids. The CDR3 loop is CASSPGAGGLYEQYF. The DNA for the CDR3 is TGTGCCAGCAGCCCCGGAGCGGGAGGGTTGTACGAGCAGTACTTC.

This clone has just one count. CDR3 sequence reads: CASRRDTRTEAFF. DNA for the CDR3: TGTGCCAGCAGACGGGACACCCGCACTGAAGCTTTCTTT. The chain couples TRBV5-5 to TRBJ1-1, with D possibly matching TRBD1 (6 bases). The CDR3 totals 13 residues. CDR1 is SGHKS and CDR2 is YYEKEE in the germline V gene (reference sequence). V was trimmed by 5 bases and J by 4 bases, leaving 12 bases between them.

The J gene is TRBJ1-5, the V gene TRBV27; tentative D call: TRBD1 (6 bases). The CDR3 totals 18 residues. Germline V gene sequence: CDR1 MNHEY, CDR2 SMNVEV (reference sequence). V was cut by 10 bases and J by 0 bases, with 25 bases left in between. The CDR3 region has the DNA TGTGCCACCTCACCGTCGACAGGCTTTTCCTCTAGCAATCAGCCCCAGCATTTT. Its translation: CATSPSTGFSSSNQPQHF.

J is TRBJ2-7 and V is TRBV5-1; 8 bases align to TRBD2. V lost 4 bases, J lost 5 bases, and 11 bases stayed unmatched. The CDR3 length is 15 residues. CDR1 SGHRS and CDR2 YFSETQ come from the germline V gene. The CDR3 loop reads CASSRVSGSRNEQYF. The CDR3 bases are TGCGCCAGCAGCCGGGTCAGCGGGAGTAGGAACGAGCAGTACTTC.

The V gene is TRBV6-5, the J gene TRBJ1-2; no clear D gene. Germline values: CDR1 MNHEY, CDR2 SVGAGI. V was trimmed by 2 bases and J by 8 bases, leaving 18 bases between them. The CDR3 is 15 amino acids. The CDR3 sequence: CASSYERLTLSGYTF. CDR3 coding DNA: TGTGCCAGCAGTTACGAGAGACTGACTCTCTCCGGCTACACCTTC.

This clone is a singleton in its sample. The genes are TRBV5-6 and TRBJ1-1; D is uncertain. Trimming left V 4 bases short and J 1 base short, with 8 bases between. The CDR3 covers 13 residues. CDR1 SGHDT and CDR2 YYEEEE come from the germline V gene. The CDR3 bases are TGTGCCAGCAGCCTAAGAGGGAACACTGAAGCTTTCTTT. It specifies CASSLRGNTEAFF.

This clone came up once. The genes are TRBV15 and TRBJ1-5; 7 nucleotides line up with TRBD1. This CDR3 contains 16 residues. Germline assignment: CDR1 LNHNV and CDR2 YYDKDF (reference sequence). The V gene end was trimmed by 2 bases and the J gene end by 3 bases; junction bases not matched to a gene: 7. CDR3 bases: TGTGCCACCAGCAGAACAACAGGGGCCAACAATCAGCCCCAGCATTTT. This translates into CATSRTTGANNQPQHF.

This chain joins TRBV10-3 and TRBJ2-3; 7 nucleotides match TRBD2. The CDR3 loop spans 15 amino acids. The V segment lost 5 bases and the J segment 1 base; nucleotides outside the gene matches: 6. Germline-derived CDR1 and CDR2 are ENHRY and SYGVKD. The CDR3 DNA reads as TGTGCCATCAGTTCTGTCACTAGCGGCACAGATACGCAGTATTTT. Amino acid sequence: CAISSVTSGTDTQYF.

V and J are TRBV5-3 and TRBJ1-4, with D perhaps matching TRBD1 (6 bases). TRBV5-3 falls under the ORF class, with uncertain function. The CDR3 is 15 amino acids. Trimming pared 4 bases from V and 0 bases from J, leaving 10 bases between. Written as DNA, the CDR3 is TGTGCCAGAAGCGGCAACAGGGCAACTAATGAAAAACTGTTTTTT. Protein sequence: CARSGNRATNEKLFF.

The chain combines TRBV6-2 or TRBV6-3 with TRBJ1-2, with D maybe TRBD1 (6 bases). The V end was cut by 5 bases, the J end by 4 bases, with 20 bases between. The CDR3 loop spans 16 amino acids. Looked up from germline, CDR1 is MNHEY and CDR2 is SVGEGT. This CDR3 is CASSRKSGGGIYGYTF. CDR3 DNA sequence: TGTGCCAGCAGTCGCAAGTCTGGGGGGGGCATCTATGGCTACACCTTC.

V gene TRBV11-2 combines with J gene TRBJ2-2; 12 bases fit TRBD2. Per the germline V gene, CDR1 is SGHAT and CDR2 is FQNNGV. The CDR3 runs 17 residues. Trimming cost V 2 bases and J 1 base; bases outside gene matches: 2. Written as DNA, the CDR3 is TGTGCCAGCAGCTTACTAGCGGGGGGGTTGAACACCGGGGAGCTGTTTTTT. Translation gives CASSLLAGGLNTGELFF.

The chain links TRBV11-2 to TRBJ2-3; TRBD1 matches at 8 bases. The junction had 4 bases not matched to a gene; V was cut back by 5 bases and J by 0 bases. There are 15 residues in the CDR3. The germline gives CDR1 SGHAT, CDR2 FQNNGV. CDR3 sequence: CASSLGQGSTDTQYF. In DNA form, the CDR3 reads TGTGCCAGCAGCCTCGGACAGGGAAGCACAGATACGCAGTATTTT.

The chain has TRBV29-1 and TRBJ2-3; TRBD1 is a possible D gene (5 bases). V was shortened by 8 bases and J by 0 bases, with 18 bases between the two germline ends. This CDR3 region has 15 residues. Germline values: CDR1 SQVTM, CDR2 ANQGSEA. DNA of the CDR3: TGCAGCTTCTCACGGCAGGGCAGTAGCACAGATACGCAGTATTTT. Its translation: CSFSRQGSSTDTQYF.

A single count supports this clone. The rearrangement joins TRBV11-3 to TRBJ1-6; D gene uncertain. V gave up 3 bases and J gave up 5 bases, with 5 bases separating them. From germline, CDR1 is SGHNT and CDR2 YENEEA. The CDR3 length is 13 residues. The CDR3 sequence: CASSLRNNSPLHF. In DNA, the CDR3 is TGTGCCAGCAGCTTGCGGAATAATTCACCCCTCCACTTT.

Comments on this clone: The sample carries other DNA sequences with the same CDR3. The rearrangement joins TRBV13 to TRBJ1-2; 11 positions match TRBD1. The CDR3 has 15 residues. Trimming cost V 4 bases and J 3 bases; bases outside gene matches: 4. CDR1 and CDR2 (germline): PRHDT, FYEKMQ (reference sequence). The CDR3 DNA reads TGTGCCAGCAGCTCCCGGACAGGGGGCGACTATGGCTACACCTTC. Translating gives CASSSRTGGDYGYTF.

The chain combines TRBV6-5 with TRBJ2-1; 11 bases fit TRBD2. Germline trimming cut 6 bases from V and 6 bases from J; bases unmatched to any gene: 7. From germline, CDR1 is MNHEY and CDR2 SVGAGI. This CDR3 spans 15 amino acids. CDR3 bases: TGTGCCAGCAGAGTTACTAGCGGGAGTGGCAATGAGCAGTTCTTC. It translates to CASRVTSGSGNEQFF.

The CDR3 protein is CASSPGLAGNEQFF. The CDR3 DNA reads as TGTGCCAGCAGCCCCGGACTAGCGGGGAATGAGCAGTTCTTC. The genes are TRBV28 and TRBJ2-1; 12 bases are a match to TRBD2. The CDR3 loop spans 14 amino acids. V lost 6 bases to trimming and J lost 7 bases; unmatched junction nucleotides: 4. Germline CDR1 reads MDHEN; CDR2 reads SYDVKM.

The gene calls are TRBV11-3 and TRBJ2-3, with 8 positions matching TRBD2. With 1 base clipped from V and 1 base from J, the junction kept 1 base outside the gene matches. Per germline, CDR1 SGHNT and CDR2 YENEEA. CDR3 length: 15 amino acids. The CDR3 here is CASSLGRGGTDTQYF. In DNA, the CDR3 is TGTGCCAGCAGCTTAGGGCGGGGGGGCACAGATACGCAGTATTTT.

The V gene is TRBV10-1, the J gene TRBJ2-7; possibly TRBD2 for D (6 bases). V was clipped by 5 bases and J by 4 bases, with 6 bases between them. This CDR3 has 11 amino acids. The germline gives CDR1 WNHNN, CDR2 SYGVQD (reference sequence). In nucleotides, the CDR3 is TGCGCCAGCAGTCGGGGGTACGAGCAGTACTTC. Translated: CASSRGYEQYF.

The V call is TRBV12-3 or TRBV12-4, the J call TRBJ1-1, with 10 nucleotides matching TRBD1. V shed 11 bases, J shed 5 bases, and the junction held 8 bases outside the gene matches. The CDR3 loop spans 13 amino acids. The CDR3 reads CAGGWTGGTEAFF. The CDR3 DNA follows: TGTGCCGGTGGATGGACAGGGGGAACTGAAGCTTTCTTT.

The chain uses TRBV6-5 and TRBJ2-7, with 8 bases that match TRBD1. Germline-derived CDR1 and CDR2 are MNHEY and SVGAGI. The CDR3 sequence is 13 residues long. V was clipped by 2 bases and J by 3 bases; unmatched bases: 0. Written as DNA, the CDR3 is TGTGCCAGCAGTTACGGGACAGGCTACGAGCAGTACTTC. Translation gives CASSYGTGYEQYF.

V usage is TRBV27 and J usage is TRBJ1-5; TRBD1 matches 9 bases. The CDR3 sequence is 18 residues long. Germline-derived CDR1 and CDR2 are MNHEY and SMNVEV (reference sequence). V trimming: 5 bases; J trimming: 0 bases; junction bases outside the gene matches: 11. The CDR3 DNA reads as TGTGCCAGCAGTATGACAGGGGGGGAATTTTATAGCAATCAGCCCCAGCATTTT. Residues: CASSMTGGEFYSNQPQHF.

This clone showed up just a few times. The V and J genes are TRBV2 and TRBJ2-7; the D is unclear. CDR1 is SNHLY and CDR2 is FYNNEI in the germline V gene. The CDR3 length is 13 residues. The V and J ends lost 6 bases and 3 bases respectively, with 12 bases between them. The CDR3 DNA is TGTGCCAGCAGGCTAACAGAAGACTACGAGCAGTACTTC. Encoded protein: CASRLTEDYEQYF.

A remark on this clone: Other nucleotide sequences from this sample produce the same CDR3. The CDR3 sequence is CASSFRYEQYF. The CDR3 nucleotides read TGTGCCAGCAGCTTCCGGTACGAGCAGTACTTC. This chain links TRBV5-6 with TRBJ2-7; no firm D call. CDR1 is SGHDT, CDR2 YYEEEE, per germline. The CDR3 covers 11 residues. V lost 2 bases and J 4 bases, leaving 4 bases between the germline ends.